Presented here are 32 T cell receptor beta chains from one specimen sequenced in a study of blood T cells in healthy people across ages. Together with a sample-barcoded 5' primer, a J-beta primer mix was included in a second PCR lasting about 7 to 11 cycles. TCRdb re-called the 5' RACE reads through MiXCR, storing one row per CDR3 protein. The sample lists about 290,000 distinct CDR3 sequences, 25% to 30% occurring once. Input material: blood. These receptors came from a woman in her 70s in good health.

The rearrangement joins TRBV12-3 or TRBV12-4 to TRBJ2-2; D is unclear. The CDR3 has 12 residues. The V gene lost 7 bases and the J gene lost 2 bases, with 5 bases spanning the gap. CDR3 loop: CASNTNTGELFF. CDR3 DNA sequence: TGTGCCAGCAATACTAACACCGGGGAGCTGTTTTTT.

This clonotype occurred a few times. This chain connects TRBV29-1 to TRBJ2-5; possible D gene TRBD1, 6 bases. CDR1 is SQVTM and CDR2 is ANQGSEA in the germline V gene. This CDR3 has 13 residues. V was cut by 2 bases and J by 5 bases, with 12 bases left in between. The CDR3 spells CSVERGFGETQYF. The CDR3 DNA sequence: TGCAGCGTTGAAAGGGGGTTTGGGGAGACCCAGTACTTC.

CDR3 loop: CASSQMRQDYEQYF. The CDR3 nucleotides are TGTGCCAGCAGCCAAATGAGACAGGACTACGAGCAGTACTTC. The chain recombines TRBV2 with TRBJ2-7; possible D gene TRBD1, 6 bases. CDR1 is SNHLY, CDR2 FYNNEI, per germline. V was shortened by 6 bases and J by 3 bases, with 15 bases between the two germline ends. CDR3 size: 14 residues.

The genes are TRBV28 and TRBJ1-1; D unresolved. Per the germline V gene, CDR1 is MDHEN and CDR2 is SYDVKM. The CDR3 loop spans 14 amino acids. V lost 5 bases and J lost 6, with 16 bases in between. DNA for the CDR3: TGTGCCAGCAGTCTAGGTGCGACCTCCCCTGAAGCTTTCTTT. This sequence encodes CASSLGATSPEAFF.

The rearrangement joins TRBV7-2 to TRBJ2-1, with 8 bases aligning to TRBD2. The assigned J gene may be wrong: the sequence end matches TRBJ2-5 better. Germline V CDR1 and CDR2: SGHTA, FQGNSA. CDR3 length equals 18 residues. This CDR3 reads CASSLAQTGGGSGETQYF. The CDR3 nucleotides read TGTGCCAGCAGCTTAGCCCAGACGGGGGGGGGTAGTGGAGAGACCCAGTACTTC.

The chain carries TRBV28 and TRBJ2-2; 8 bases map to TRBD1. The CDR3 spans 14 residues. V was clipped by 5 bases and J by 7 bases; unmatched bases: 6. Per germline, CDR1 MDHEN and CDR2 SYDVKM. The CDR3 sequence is CASSHRGAVGELFF. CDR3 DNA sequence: TGTGCCAGCAGTCACAGGGGGGCGGTCGGGGAGCTGTTTTTT.

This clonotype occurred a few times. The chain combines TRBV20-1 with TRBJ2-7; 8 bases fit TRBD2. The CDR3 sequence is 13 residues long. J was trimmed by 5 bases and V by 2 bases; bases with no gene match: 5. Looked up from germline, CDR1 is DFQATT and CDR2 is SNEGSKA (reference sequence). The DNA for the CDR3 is TGCAGTGCTAGATCTCCAGCGGGGGACGAGCAGTACTTC. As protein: CSARSPAGDEQYF.

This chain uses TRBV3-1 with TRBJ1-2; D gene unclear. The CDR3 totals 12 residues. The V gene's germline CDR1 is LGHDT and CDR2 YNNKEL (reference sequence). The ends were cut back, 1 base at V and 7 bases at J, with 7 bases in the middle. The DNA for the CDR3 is TGTGCCAGCAGCCAAGCTTCCGGTGGCTACACCTTC. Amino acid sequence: CASSQASGGYTF. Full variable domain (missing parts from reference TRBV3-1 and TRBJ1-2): DTAVSQTPKYLVTQMGNDKSIKCEQNLGHDTMYWYKQDSKKFLKIMFSYNNKELIINETVPNRFSPKSPDKAHLNLHINSLELGDSAVYFCASSQASGGYTFGSGTRLTVV.

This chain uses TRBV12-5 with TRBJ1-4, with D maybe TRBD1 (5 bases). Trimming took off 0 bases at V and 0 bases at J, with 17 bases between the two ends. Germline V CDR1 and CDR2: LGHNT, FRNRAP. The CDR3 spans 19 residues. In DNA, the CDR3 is TGTGCTAGTGGTTTGGTAGGAGGCGGCAGGGATGCAACTAATGAAAAACTGTTTTTT. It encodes CASGLVGGGRDATNEKLFF.

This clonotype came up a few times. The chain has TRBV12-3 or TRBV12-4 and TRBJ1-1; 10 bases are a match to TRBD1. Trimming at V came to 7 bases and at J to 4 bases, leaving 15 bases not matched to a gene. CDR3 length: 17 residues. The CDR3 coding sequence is TGTGCCAGCACCCCCGGGACAGGGGTTTCATGGAGCACTGAAGCTTTCTTT. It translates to CASTPGTGVSWSTEAFF.

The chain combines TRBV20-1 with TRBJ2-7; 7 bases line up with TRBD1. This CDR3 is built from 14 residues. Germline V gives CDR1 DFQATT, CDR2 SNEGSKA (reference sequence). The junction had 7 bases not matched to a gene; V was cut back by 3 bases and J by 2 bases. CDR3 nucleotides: TGCAGTGCTAGTCGAGACAGGGCCCCCTACGAGCAGTACTTC. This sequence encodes CSASRDRAPYEQYF.

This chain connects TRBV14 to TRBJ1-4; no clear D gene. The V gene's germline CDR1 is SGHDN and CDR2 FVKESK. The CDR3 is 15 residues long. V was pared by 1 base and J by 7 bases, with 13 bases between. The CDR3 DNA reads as TGTGCCAGCAGCCAAGGAGGGTCCCCGGTTGAAAAACTGTTTTTT. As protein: CASSQGGSPVEKLFF.

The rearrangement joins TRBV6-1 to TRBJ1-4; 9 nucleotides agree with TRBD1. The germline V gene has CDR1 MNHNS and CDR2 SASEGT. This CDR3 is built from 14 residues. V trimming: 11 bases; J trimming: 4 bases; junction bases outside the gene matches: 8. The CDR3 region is CAGRGTGYNEKLFF. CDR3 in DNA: TGTGCCGGACGCGGGACAGGGTATAATGAAAAACTGTTTTTT.

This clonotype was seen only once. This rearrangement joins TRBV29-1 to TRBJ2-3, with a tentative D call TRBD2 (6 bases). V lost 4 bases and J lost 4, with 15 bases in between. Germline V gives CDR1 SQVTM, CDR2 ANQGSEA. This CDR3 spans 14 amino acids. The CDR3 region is CSVGGIRAADTQYF. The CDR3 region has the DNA TGCAGCGTTGGCGGGATAAGGGCAGCAGATACGCAGTATTTT.

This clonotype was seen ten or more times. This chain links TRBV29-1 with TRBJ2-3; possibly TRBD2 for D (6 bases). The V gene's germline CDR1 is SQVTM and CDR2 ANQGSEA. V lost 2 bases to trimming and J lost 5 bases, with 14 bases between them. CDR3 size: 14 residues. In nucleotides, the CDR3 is TGCAGCGTTGAACCTGGGACTCGAGGAGATACGCAGTATTTT. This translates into CSVEPGTRGDTQYF.

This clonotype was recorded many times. CDR3 residues: CASSSGPYYEQYF. CDR3 DNA sequence: TGCGCCAGCAGTAGCGGACCTTACTACGAGCAGTACTTC. The chain carries TRBV10-2 and TRBJ2-7, with a tentative D call TRBD2 (5 bases). CDR1 WSHSY and CDR2 SAAADI come from the germline V gene. The length of the CDR3 is 13 residues. Trimming removed 5 bases from V and 3 bases from J, with 11 bases in between.

This CDR3 is CASVVGQGFNQPQHF. The DNA of the CDR3 is TGTGCCAGCGTAGTCGGACAGGGGTTCAATCAGCCCCAGCATTTT. The chain couples TRBV6-1 to TRBJ1-5; 9 bases are a match to TRBD1. There are 15 residues in the CDR3. V trimming: 8 bases; J trimming: 3 bases; junction bases outside the gene matches: 8. The germline V gene has CDR1 MNHNS and CDR2 SASEGT.

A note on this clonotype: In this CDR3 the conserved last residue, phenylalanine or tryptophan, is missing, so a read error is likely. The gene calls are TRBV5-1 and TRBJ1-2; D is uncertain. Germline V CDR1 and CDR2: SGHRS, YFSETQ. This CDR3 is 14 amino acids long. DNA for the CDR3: TGCGCCAACAGCTTGGGTGGTGGAAACTATGGCTACACCTTA. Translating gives CANSLGGGNYGYTL.

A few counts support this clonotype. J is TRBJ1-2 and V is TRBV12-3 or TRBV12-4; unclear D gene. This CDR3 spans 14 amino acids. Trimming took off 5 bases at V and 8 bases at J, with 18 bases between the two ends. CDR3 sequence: CASSPPRLNRGYTF. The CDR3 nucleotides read TGTGCCAGCAGTCCCCCTCGCCTCAATAGGGGCTACACCTTC.

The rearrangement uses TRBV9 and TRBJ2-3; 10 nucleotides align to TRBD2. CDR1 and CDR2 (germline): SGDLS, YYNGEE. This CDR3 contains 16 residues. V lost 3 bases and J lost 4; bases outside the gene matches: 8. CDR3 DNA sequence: TGTGCCAGCAGCGCCGATGCTAGCGGGAGATCAGATACGCAGTATTTT. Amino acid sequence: CASSADASGRSDTQYF.

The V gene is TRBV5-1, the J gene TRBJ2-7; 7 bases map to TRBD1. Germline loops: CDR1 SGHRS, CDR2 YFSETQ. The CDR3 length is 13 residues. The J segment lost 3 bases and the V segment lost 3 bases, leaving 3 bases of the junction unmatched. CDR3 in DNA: TGCGCCAGCAGCTATGGACAGGACTACGAGCAGTACTTC. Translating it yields CASSYGQDYEQYF.

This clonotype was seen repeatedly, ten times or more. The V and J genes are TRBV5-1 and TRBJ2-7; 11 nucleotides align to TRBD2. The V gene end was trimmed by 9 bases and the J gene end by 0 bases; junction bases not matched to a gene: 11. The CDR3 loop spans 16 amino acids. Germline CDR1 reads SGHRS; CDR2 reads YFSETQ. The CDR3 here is CATQGLAVEGSYEQYF. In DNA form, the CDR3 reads TGCGCCACGCAGGGACTAGCGGTTGAAGGCTCCTACGAGCAGTACTTC. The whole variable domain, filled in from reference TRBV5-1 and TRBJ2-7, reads KAGVTQTPRYLIKTRGQQVTLSCSPISGHRSVSWYQQTPGQGLQFLFEYFSETQRNKGNFPGRFSGRQFSNSRSEMNVSTLELGDSALYLCATQGLAVEGSYEQYFGPGTRLTVT.

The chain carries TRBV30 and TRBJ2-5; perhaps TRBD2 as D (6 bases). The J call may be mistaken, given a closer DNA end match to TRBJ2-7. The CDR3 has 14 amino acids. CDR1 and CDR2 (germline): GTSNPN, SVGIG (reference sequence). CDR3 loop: CAWLGGRPNYEQYF. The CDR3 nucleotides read TGTGCCTGGCTTGGAGGGAGGCCGAACTACGAGCAGTACTTC.

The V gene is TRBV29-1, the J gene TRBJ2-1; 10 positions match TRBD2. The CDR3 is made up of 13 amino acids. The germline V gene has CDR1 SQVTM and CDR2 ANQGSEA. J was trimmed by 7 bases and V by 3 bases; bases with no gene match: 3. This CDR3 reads CSVEGTSDNEQFF. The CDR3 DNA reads TGCAGCGTTGAGGGGACTAGCGATAATGAGCAGTTCTTC.

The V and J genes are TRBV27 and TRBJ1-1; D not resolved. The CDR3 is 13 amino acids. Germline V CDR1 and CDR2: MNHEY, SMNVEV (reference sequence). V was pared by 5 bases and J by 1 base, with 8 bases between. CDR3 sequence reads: CASSVGRNTEAFF. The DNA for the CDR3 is TGTGCCAGCAGTGTGGGGAGGAACACTGAAGCTTTCTTT.

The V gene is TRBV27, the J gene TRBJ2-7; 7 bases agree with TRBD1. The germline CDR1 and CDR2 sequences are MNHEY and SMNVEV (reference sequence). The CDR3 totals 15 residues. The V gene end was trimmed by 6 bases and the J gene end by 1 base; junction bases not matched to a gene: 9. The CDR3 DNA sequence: TGTGCCAGCAGACGTTCCGGGACAGATTCCTACGAGCAGTACTTC. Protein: CASRRSGTDSYEQYF.

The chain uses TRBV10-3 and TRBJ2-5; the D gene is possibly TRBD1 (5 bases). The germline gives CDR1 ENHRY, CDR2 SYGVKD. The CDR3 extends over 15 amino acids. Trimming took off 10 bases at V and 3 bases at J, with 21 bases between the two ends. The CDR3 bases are TGTGCCACTCGGCCGATCGACAGCCATAAAGAGACCCAGTACTTC. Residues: CATRPIDSHKETQYF.

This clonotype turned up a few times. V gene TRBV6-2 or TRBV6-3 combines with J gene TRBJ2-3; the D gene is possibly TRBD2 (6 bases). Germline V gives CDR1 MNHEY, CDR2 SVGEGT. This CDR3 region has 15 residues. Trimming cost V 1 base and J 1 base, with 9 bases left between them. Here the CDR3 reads CASSYWSGGTDTQYF. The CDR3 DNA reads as TGTGCCAGCAGTTACTGGTCGGGAGGCACAGATACGCAGTATTTT.

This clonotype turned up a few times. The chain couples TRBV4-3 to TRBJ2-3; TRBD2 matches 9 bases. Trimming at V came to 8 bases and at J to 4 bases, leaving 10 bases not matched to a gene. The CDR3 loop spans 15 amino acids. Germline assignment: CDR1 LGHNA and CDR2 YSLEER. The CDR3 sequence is CASARAGGSADTQYF. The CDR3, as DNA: TGCGCCAGCGCACGGGCGGGGGGGAGCGCAGATACGCAGTATTTT.

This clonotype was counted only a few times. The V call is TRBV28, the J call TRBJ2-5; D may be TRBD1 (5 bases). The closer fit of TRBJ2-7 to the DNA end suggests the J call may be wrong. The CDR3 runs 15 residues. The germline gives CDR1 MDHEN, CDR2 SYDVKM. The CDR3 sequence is CATYEGAIISYEQYF. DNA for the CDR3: TGTGCCACCTATGAAGGGGCCATAATCTCCTACGAGCAGTACTTC.

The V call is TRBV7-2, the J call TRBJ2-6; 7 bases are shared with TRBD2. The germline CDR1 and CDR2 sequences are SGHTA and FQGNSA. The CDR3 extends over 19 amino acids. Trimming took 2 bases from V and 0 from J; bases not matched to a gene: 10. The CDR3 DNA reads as TGTGCCAGCAGCTTATCCCGATTAGCGGGTATCTCTGGGGCCAACGTCCTGACTTTC. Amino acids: CASSLSRLAGISGANVLTF.

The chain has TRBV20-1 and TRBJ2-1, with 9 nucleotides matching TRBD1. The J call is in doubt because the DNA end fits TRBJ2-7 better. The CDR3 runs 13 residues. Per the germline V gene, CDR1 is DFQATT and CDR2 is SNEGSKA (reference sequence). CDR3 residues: CSASWDRAYEQYF. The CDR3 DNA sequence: TGCAGTGCTAGTTGGGACAGGGCCTACGAGCAGTACTTC.